The TCR beta chain under discussion was sequenced for a study of radiotherapy plus CTLA-4 blockade in lung cancer (dated by TCRdb to 2017 to 2018). Study-level background: Among the enrolled patients, 15% to 20% had an objective response, and 31% reached disease control.

General findings and caveats noted by the study authors: After treatment with radiotherapy and ipilimumab, TCR clones that came from tumors expanded in the peripheral blood. The strongest predictors of response, as reported, were early dynamic changes in blood T cell clones along with a rise in serum interferon-beta after radiation.

The study tested focal radiation therapy combined with CTLA-4 blockade (ipilimumab) in patients with chemo-refractory metastatic non-small-cell lung cancer. As concerns this clone: The antigen it recognizes is unknown. The record has no base qualities; no much larger clone is one base away.

Library generation was performed with the immunoSEQ multiplex PCR assay. Sourced from immuneACCESS, this table was stored by TCRdb with only in-frame sequences that have V and J called. A share of the clones is absent; for the studies checked, an unresolved V gene accounts for under half, and the remainder has no known explanation. The table for this sample lists about 40,000 clones; around 86% of them were counted only once. 22% of the sample goes to the ten largest clones. The source was peripheral blood, collected from a patient treated with radiotherapy plus ipilimumab. The sequence was collected from a human donor with non-small cell lung cancer whose response to radiotherapy plus ipilimumab could not be evaluated.

The DNA sequence reads TGTGCCAGTAACTTTCGGACAGGGGGCACAGATACGCAGTATTTT. Its product reads: CASNFRTGGTDTQYF. The chain couples TRBV19 to TRBJ2-3; 9 of the junction bases match TRBD1. The CDR3 holds 15 amino acids from the cysteine to the phenylalanine. The read is trimmed to its CDR3 DNA, 45 bases read in frame from base 1. CDR1 is given as LNHDA and CDR2 as SQIVND, both from the germline V gene (reference sequence). V and J are trimmed by 7 bases and 1 base, and the gene matches miss 6 bases of the junction.